Here is one T cell receptor beta chain with its context. This clonotype was detected many times. Its antigen target is currently unknown. Base quality data are lacking; no much larger clone is found one base away. Stable Graves' hyperthyroidism was defined as no progression to ophthalmopathy during 18 months of follow-up. Hyperthyroidism patients were newly diagnosed, had a disease duration of under 2 months, and were aged 18 to 65 years. Any patient with an uncontrolled infection, another autoimmune disease, pregnancy or lactation was excluded. Diagnoses relied on clinical symptoms, serum thyroxine and TRAb, thyroid ultrasound and orbital computed tomography. PBMCs were separated from under 11 ml of fresh peripheral blood using Ficoll-Paque density gradient centrifugation. Trizol reagent was used to extract total RNA, and RNA quality was then checked on an Agilent 2100 Bioanalyzer. The sample originates from a study of T cells in Graves' hyperthyroidism and ophthalmopathy (dated by TCRdb to between 2018 and 2021). In the study overall: Peripheral blood samples were taken at initial diagnosis, before any treatment was given. To identify distinguishing TCR V-J signatures, a discovery cohort of about 100 patients was used, comprising under 45 with Graves' ophthalmopathy and around 60 with stable Graves' hyperthyroidism. Prospective prediction of ophthalmopathy was tested in an independent validation cohort of fewer than 20 hyperthyroidism patients and roughly 16 patients who later progressed to ophthalmopathy. The 100 discovery patients were divided at random into training and test sets in a 7:3 ratio. In roughly six Graves' hyperthyroidism patients, the study also compared T-cell repertoires from thyroid tissue with T-cell repertoires from blood. Once sampling was done, hyperthyroidism patients were given methimazole at a starting dose of 30 mg daily, whereas ophthalmopathy patients were given high-dose intravenous methylprednisolone. TCR Vbeta CDR3 sequencing of 140 or so peripheral blood samples (around 45 ophthalmopathy, 75 to 85 hyperthyroidism and roughly 17 progressor patients) is reported in the paper. Study-wide findings and limitations: During validation, the model predicted progression to ophthalmopathy a median of about 5.9 months ahead of onset, with around 71% sensitivity and 72.22% specificity. Ophthalmopathy was separated from stable hyperthyroidism by a 13 V-J signature model, with around 88% sensitivity and around 81% specificity obtained in cross-validation and 80%/75% obtained in testing. Most expanded thyroid clonotypes (frequency above 0.001) were also detected in blood, suggesting blood repertoires may reflect thyroid immune responses. No statistical method was used to fix the sample size in advance, and group allocation was not hidden from the investigators.

The CDR3 runs 17 residues from the cysteine to the phenylalanine. Of the read, only the CDR3 DNA is kept; its 51 bases are in frame from base 1. Sequences SGHNT (CDR1) and YENEEA (CDR2) are obtained from the germline V gene. Germline trimming: 0 bases from V, 2 bases from J; junction bases outside gene matches: 9. Amplification of TCR beta CDR3 regions was carried out from RNA transcripts. For the first round of RT-PCR on the TCR CDR3, the HTBI primer set was used together with the Qiagen OneStep RT-PCR kit. Libraries were constructed in a second round of multiplex PCR, after which size selection and purification were carried out. The libraries were sequenced on an Illumina HiSeq2000 using paired-end 100 bp reads. On the study's bioinformatics: SOAPnuke was used to process the raw data, with reads discarded if the reads contained adapters or uncalled bases, had a mean Phred below 15, or lacked an exact constant-primer or identifier match. COPE v1.2.5 was used to merge high-quality paired reads, and clonotypes were defined as unique nucleotide sequences. Clonotypes were aligned to IMGT TRBV, TRBD and TRBJ reference segments using MiTCR v1.1. The analysis was restricted to V-J combinations with a frequency above 0.0001, which together covered about 99% of the repertoires. The TCS score was defined as F50 (clonal expansion) divided by E x V (chaos), with BLOSUM62-based TCRdist calculated between CDR3 peptides within each V-J. Welch's t-statistics and random forest reduced 500 to 550 V-J features to 10 to 15, which were used in a naive Bayes classifier (R e1071). The public reads were quality trimmed at Q25 with fastp and then assembled into clones with MiXCR by TCRdb, keeping productive beta chains. Rows are combined by CDR3 protein, so each entry shows the most common genes and DNA. TCRdb's processing, not the authors' own work, is the source of the V and J calls. This sample comprises over 300,000 distinct CDR3 sequences, roughly 14% of them detected only once. The ten largest clones represent around 10% of the sample.

The sequence came from a woman aged 60-75 years with Graves' hyperthyroidism. Sequenced: blood. The chain couples TRBV11-3 to TRBJ2-7; 8 bases in between match TRBD2. The CDR3 loop reads CASSLDSEREWAYEQYF. In nucleotide form, the sequence is TGTGCCAGCAGCTTAGACAGCGAGCGGGAGTGGGCCTACGAGCAGTACTTC.